The sequence of this T cell receptor (beta chain) was determined in a study of blood T cells in healthy people across ages. Alongside a J-beta primer mix, a sample-barcoded 5' primer served in a second PCR lasting about 7 to 12 cycles. Via MiXCR, TCRdb re-called the 5' RACE reads, giving one row per CDR3 protein. This sample carries 730,000 or so distinct CDR3 sequences, 40% to 45% of them seen once, and the ten largest clones take more than 20%. V lost 7 bases and J lost 1; bases outside the gene matches: 5. The CDR3 has 13 residues. CDR1 and CDR2 from the germline V gene are SQVTM and ANQGSEA. The TCR comes from a woman aged 55-70 years in good health. This rearrangement joins TRBV29-1 to TRBJ1-1, with 8 bases that match TRBD1. The sequencing sample was made of blood. CDR3 DNA sequence: TGCAGCGCCGGACAGGGTGCGAACACTGAAGCTTTCTTT. This gives the protein CSAGQGANTEAFF.